The T cell receptor (beta chain) under discussion was sequenced for a study of technical replicates of blood from a few donors. Using immunoSEQ multiplex PCR, the repertoire was profiled, and TCRdb retains in-frame clones only, with some absent. The sample has about 80,000 clones, around 94% seen once. There are 15 residues in the CDR3. The V and J ends lost 2 bases and 2 bases respectively, with 12 bases between them. Germline lookup yields CDR1 SGHRS and CDR2 YFSETQ. The sequenced sample was T cells isolated from PBMCs. The TCR comes from a human donor in good health. V is TRBV5-1 and J is TRBJ2-3; D is undetermined. This chain's CDR3 is CASSFRLEATDTQYF. CDR3 sequence (DNA): TGCGCCAGCAGCTTCCGCTTAGAGGCCACAGATACGCAGTATTTT.